Presented here are 29 T cell receptor beta chains from one specimen sequenced in a study of T cell responses to AZD1222 COVID-19 vaccine. Only in-frame clones appear in the TCRdb table, and some are missing; sequencing was by immunoSEQ multiplex PCR. The sample lists some 160,000 clones, roughly 93% occurring once. Sequenced material: peripheral blood, taken 28 days after the second AZD1222 dose. These receptors were collected from an adult who received the AZD1222 COVID-19 vaccine.

The chain links TRBV5-1 to TRBJ1-1; the match to TRBD1 covers 10 bases. Germline V CDR1 and CDR2: SGHRS, YFSETQ. The trim removed 0 bases at V and 4 bases at J, leaving 6 bases unmatched. The length of the CDR3 is 16 residues. This CDR3 reads CASSLAGDRGGTEAFF. The CDR3 nucleotides are TGCGCCAGCAGCTTGGCCGGGGACAGGGGTGGCACTGAAGCTTTCTTT.

This clone was seen a single time. The V call is TRBV7-9, the J call TRBJ1-5; D gene uncertain. CDR3 length equals 13 residues. CDR1 and CDR2 (germline): SEHNR, FQNEAQ (reference sequence). Deletions cut 10 bases from V and 0 bases from J, with 10 bases between. CDR3 loop: CAKRADSNQPQHF. The CDR3 nucleotides read TGTGCCAAGAGGGCGGATAGCAATCAGCCCCAGCATTTT.

This chain connects TRBV19 to TRBJ2-7; 10 positions agree with TRBD1. The ends lost 5 bases at V and 0 bases at J; junction bases unmatched: 7. The CDR3 is 16 amino acids. Germline loops: CDR1 LNHDA, CDR2 SQIVND (reference sequence). In DNA, the CDR3 is TGTGCCAGTAGTTCCGGACAGGGGGGGAGCTCCTACGAGCAGTACTTC. Translating it yields CASSSGQGGSSYEQYF.

The V gene is TRBV5-6, the J gene TRBJ2-3; D is possibly TRBD2 (7 bases). CDR1 SGHDT and CDR2 YYEEEE come from the germline V gene. With 3 bases removed from V and 1 base from J, the gap between germline ends came to 18 bases. This CDR3 is 17 amino acids long. CDR3 DNA sequence: TGTGCCAGCAGCTGGGGGGGGCCCCGACAAGGCACAGATACGCAGTATTTT. As protein: CASSWGGPRQGTDTQYF.

The chain combines TRBV6-5 with TRBJ1-2; 9 bases are a match to TRBD1. Germline V CDR1 and CDR2: MNHEY, SVGAGI. With V trimmed by 2 bases and J by 5 bases, 9 bases remained unmatched. This CDR3 is 16 amino acids long. The CDR3 nucleotides are TGTGCCAGCAGTTACCTACCGGGACAGGGTTGGTATGGCTACACCTTC. It translates to CASSYLPGQGWYGYTF.

This chain connects TRBV18 to TRBJ1-5, with 11 bases lining up with TRBD1. The CDR3 totals 18 residues. V trimming: 7 bases; J trimming: 2 bases; junction bases outside the gene matches: 13. The V gene's germline CDR1 is KGHSH and CDR2 LQKENI. Here the CDR3 reads CASFPLGQGDGRNQPQHF. CDR3 nucleotides: TGTGCCAGCTTCCCCTTGGGACAGGGGGACGGTCGCAATCAGCCCCAGCATTTT.

J is TRBJ2-7 and V is TRBV12-3 or TRBV12-4; unclear D gene. The V and J ends lost 4 bases and 1 base respectively, with 5 bases between them. The CDR3 extends over 12 amino acids. CDR3 sequence reads: CASSWSSYEQYF. The CDR3 nucleotides read TGTGCCAGCAGTTGGAGTTCCTACGAGCAGTACTTC.

The chain links TRBV7-8 to TRBJ2-1, with D unclear. Per germline, CDR1 SGHVS and CDR2 FQNEAQ. This CDR3 is built from 13 residues. With 5 bases removed from V and 3 bases from J, the gap between germline ends came to 8 bases. Written as DNA, the CDR3 is TGTGCCAGCAGCAGAGTAAACTACAATGAGCAGTTCTTC. Protein product: CASSRVNYNEQFF. The full variable domain, its missing parts supplied by reference TRBV7-8 and TRBJ2-1, is GAGVSQSPRYKVAKRGQDVALRCDPISGHVSLFWYQQALGQGPEFLTYFQNEAQLDKSGLPSDRFFAERPEGSVSTLKIQRTQQEDSAVYLCASSRVNYNEQFFGPGTRLTVL.

The chain is built from TRBV18 and TRBJ1-1; possibly TRBD1 for D (5 bases). V lost 2 bases to trimming and J lost 7 bases, with 11 bases between them. Germline assignment: CDR1 KGHSH and CDR2 LQKENI. The CDR3 consists of 13 residues. CDR3 residues: CASSPKGVGEAFF. The CDR3 DNA is TGTGCCAGCTCACCAAAAGGGGTGGGTGAAGCTTTCTTT.

The genes are TRBV7-2 and TRBJ1-2, with D maybe TRBD1 (5 bases). This CDR3 region has 15 residues. Trimming took 5 bases from V and 5 from J, leaving 18 bases between them. Germline assignment: CDR1 SGHTA and CDR2 FQGNSA. The chain's CDR3 is CASSPWGGLEYGYTF. The CDR3 bases are TGTGCCAGCAGCCCCTGGGGGGGACTAGAATATGGCTACACCTTC.

The genes are TRBV10-2 and TRBJ2-1; 9 bases match TRBD2. CDR1 and CDR2 (germline): WSHSY, SAAADI. J lost 8 bases, V lost 4 bases, and 6 bases had no gene match. CDR3 size: 14 residues. This CDR3 reads CASSGTRGGHEQFF. In DNA, the CDR3 is TGCGCCAGCAGTGGCACGCGGGGGGGCCATGAGCAGTTCTTC.

This rearrangement joins TRBV5-1 to TRBJ1-1; tentatively, D is TRBD1 (5 bases). V was pared by 0 bases and J by 4 bases, with 13 bases between. This CDR3 region has 15 residues. In germline, CDR1 is SGHRS, CDR2 YFSETQ. Written as DNA, the CDR3 is TGCGCCAGCAGCTTGGCCGTAGGGGCGAGCACTGAAGCTTTCTTT. Its protein is CASSLAVGASTEAFF.

The V call is TRBV10-1, the J call TRBJ2-1; 11 nucleotides align to TRBD2. This CDR3 is built from 16 residues. Looked up from germline, CDR1 is WNHNN and CDR2 is SYGVQD (reference sequence). Germline trimming cut 3 bases from V and 4 bases from J; bases unmatched to any gene: 5. Here the CDR3 DNA reads TGCGCCAGCAGTGATGGGACTAGCGGACGGTACAATGAGCAGTTCTTC. This gives the protein CASSDGTSGRYNEQFF.

The chain carries TRBV6-5 and TRBJ2-3; D might be TRBD1 (6 bases). V was trimmed by 6 bases and J by 6 bases, leaving 13 bases between them. Germline V gives CDR1 MNHEY, CDR2 SVGAGI. CDR3 size: 13 residues. The CDR3 is CASSRDKRDTQYF. The CDR3 nucleotides read TGTGCCAGCAGCCGGGACAAACGTGATACGCAGTATTTT.

This chain uses TRBV7-8 with TRBJ2-7; the D is unclear. This CDR3 is built from 14 residues. V shed 1 base and J shed 3 bases, with 10 bases lying between them. In germline, CDR1 is SGHVS, CDR2 FQNEAQ. DNA for the CDR3: TGTGCCAGCAGCTTAGTGCCAAAAAACTACGAGCAGTACTTC. Translation: CASSLVPKNYEQYF.

The CDR3 sequence: CAISVSSGLDGEQYF. In nucleotides, the CDR3 is TGTGCCATCAGTGTCTCATCGGGACTAGATGGCGAGCAGTACTTC. This chain links TRBV10-3 with TRBJ2-7; 8 bases map to TRBD2. After removal of 4 bases from V and 6 bases from J, the junction contained 11 bases not matched to a gene. The CDR3 extends over 15 amino acids. Germline-derived CDR1 and CDR2 are ENHRY and SYGVKD.

The gene calls are TRBV4-1 and TRBJ2-7; a possible D gene is TRBD2 (6 bases). Germline lookup yields CDR1 MGHRA and CDR2 YSYEKL. Deletions cut 0 bases from V and 0 bases from J, with 9 bases between. The CDR3 has 15 amino acids. The CDR3 region is CASSQDPGGSYEQYF. CDR3 nucleotide sequence: TGCGCCAGCAGCCAAGATCCCGGGGGCTCCTACGAGCAGTACTTC.

The chain combines TRBV19 with TRBJ1-1; D gene uncertain. Trimming took off 7 bases at V and 5 bases at J, with 14 bases between the two ends. The CDR3 spans 13 residues. Germline V CDR1 and CDR2: LNHDA, SQIVND (reference sequence). The CDR3 DNA reads as TGTGCCAGTACCTCAGACCGGAGGACTGAAGCTTTCTTT. Its translation is CASTSDRRTEAFF.

The chain combines TRBV6-1 with TRBJ1-1, with D hard to call. The CDR3 extends over 14 amino acids. Per the germline V gene, CDR1 is MNHNS and CDR2 is SASEGT. V was trimmed by 3 bases and J by 2 bases, leaving 10 bases between them. The CDR3 sequence: CASSDVVPNTEAFF. CDR3 DNA sequence: TGTGCCAGCAGTGATGTAGTCCCAAACACTGAAGCTTTCTTT.

The chain is built from TRBV7-9 and TRBJ2-2; 7 nucleotides align to TRBD1. The germline V gene has CDR1 SEHNR and CDR2 FQNEAQ (reference sequence). The length of the CDR3 is 18 residues. J gave up 0 bases and V 5 bases, and 12 bases lay outside the gene matches. In DNA form, the CDR3 reads TGTGCCAGCAGCCCGGATGTCGGGCAGGGGGCGAACACCGGGGAGCTGTTTTTT. Amino acids: CASSPDVGQGANTGELFF.

V is TRBV6-5 and J is TRBJ2-1; D remains unclear. Germline V lookup: CDR1 MNHEY, CDR2 SVGAGI. The V gene lost 2 bases and the J gene lost 0 bases, with 8 bases spanning the gap. The CDR3 is made up of 15 amino acids. Here the CDR3 DNA reads TGTGCCAGCAGTTACGTGGCCTTCTCCTACAATGAGCAGTTCTTC. This sequence encodes CASSYVAFSYNEQFF.

J is TRBJ2-2 and V is TRBV19; D possibly corresponds to TRBD1 (5 bases). CDR3 length: 14 residues. Per germline, CDR1 LNHDA and CDR2 SQIVND (reference sequence). Trimming left V 7 bases short and J 6 bases short, with 15 bases between. In DNA, the CDR3 is TGTGCCAGTATTACAGGACAACGGGCCGGGGAGCTGTTTTTT. This codes for CASITGQRAGELFF.

This clone was seen a few times. The gene calls are TRBV18 and TRBJ1-1; D gene uncertain. CDR1 is KGHSH, CDR2 LQKENI, per germline. With 3 bases removed from V and 0 bases from J, the gap between germline ends came to 11 bases. CDR3 length: 15 residues. CDR3 protein: CASSPTTYLNTEAFF. The CDR3 nucleotides are TGTGCCAGCTCACCCACCACGTACTTGAACACTGAAGCTTTCTTT.

The rearrangement links TRBV6-5 to TRBJ1-6; D not resolved. Per the germline V gene, CDR1 is MNHEY and CDR2 is SVGAGI. With 2 bases removed from V and 4 bases from J, the gap between germline ends came to 9 bases. This CDR3 comprises 15 residues. DNA of the CDR3: TGTGCCAGCAGTTACGCCGACGGGTATAATTCACCCCTCCACTTT. As protein: CASSYADGYNSPLHF.

This chain joins TRBV7-3 and TRBJ1-1; D is uncertain. This CDR3 region has 14 residues. Germline CDR1 and CDR2: SGHTA and FQGTGA. V was trimmed by 0 bases and J by 1 base, leaving 6 bases between them. The CDR3 sequence is CASSLTAANTEAFF. The CDR3 DNA follows: TGTGCCAGCAGCTTAACGGCGGCGAACACTGAAGCTTTCTTT.

The chain couples TRBV19 to TRBJ1-6; D is unresolved. CDR1 is LNHDA and CDR2 is SQIVND in the germline V gene (reference sequence). CDR3 size: 14 residues. Between the trimmed V and J ends, which lost 9 bases and 1 base, there was a span of 10 bases. CDR3 residues: CASKVVSYNSPLHF. CDR3 coding DNA: TGTGCCAGCAAGGTGGTATCCTATAATTCACCCCTCCACTTT.

The chain recombines TRBV6-5 with TRBJ2-2; TRBD1 agrees at 8 bases. The CDR3 loop spans 14 amino acids. V gave up 7 bases and J gave up 5 bases; unmatched junction bases: 6. CDR1 MNHEY and CDR2 SVGAGI come from the germline V gene. DNA for the CDR3: TGTGCCAGCACGACGACAGGGGATACCGGGGAGCTGTTTTTT. Amino acids: CASTTTGDTGELFF.

This chain links TRBV19 with TRBJ2-3; TRBD2 matches at 9 bases. CDR1 is LNHDA and CDR2 is SQIVND in the germline V gene (reference sequence). This CDR3 is built from 16 residues. V lost 10 bases, J lost 5 bases, and 16 bases stayed unmatched. The CDR3 sequence is CATSPLAGDHVDTQYF. DNA for the CDR3: TGTGCCACCTCGCCTTTAGCGGGAGACCATGTAGATACGCAGTATTTT.

The chain links TRBV5-5 to TRBJ2-1; D is possibly TRBD2 (5 bases). The V gene's germline CDR1 is SGHKS and CDR2 YYEKEE (reference sequence). This CDR3 has 15 residues. V lost 0 bases, J lost 7 bases, and 14 bases lay in between. The CDR3 spells CASSLGSGSWNEQFF. The CDR3 DNA sequence: TGTGCCAGCAGCTTGGGTTCGGGGTCCTGGAATGAGCAGTTCTTC.